This T cell receptor beta chain is from a study of cytomegalovirus exposure and HLA in healthy donors (dated by TCRdb to 2017 to 2019). In terms of the full investigation: According to an earlier analysis of a few hundred of the donors, 150 million to 200 million T cells yielded 117 million unique TCR beta sequences and about 300 Gb of sequence data. Around 330 gigabases of sequencing data and around 90 million unique TCR sequences made up an early release that covered approximately 700 HLA-typed donors. Among the approximately 400 genotyped donors, around 81% belonged to the genetic ancestry cluster associated with self-reported Caucasian donors. The study aimed to test whether cataloging public T cell receptors could reveal signatures of past pathogen exposure. The T cell repertoires of under 750 subjects were profiled by immunosequencing and related to cytomegalovirus serostatus. Besides the first cohort of hundreds of subjects, a separate validation cohort made up of 120 different subjects was used. To predict cytomegalovirus infection status, the study combined high-throughput TCR immunosequencing, statistical association of individual TCRs with disease status, and machine learning. In a later analysis, previously published TCR beta repertoires from 500 to 750 donors were re-analyzed and high-resolution HLA genotyping was added so that TCR occurrence patterns could be studied. The later analysis used no new phenotypic data to find candidate immune exposures, relying instead on TCR beta sequences and their occurrence across donors. In an earlier analysis of 550 to 700 of the donors, high-throughput TCR beta sequencing was used to judge whether each TCR beta V gene segment behaved as functional or pseudogenic. Donor age, sex, ethnicity and CMV serostatus were compiled alongside the repertoire data. A later genetic analysis took genome-wide SNP genotypes for about 55% of the 666 donors and used that subset as a discovery cohort. Every repertoire in the discovery cohort had been generated on one and the same sequencing platform. HLA typing covered class I and class II loci at four-digit resolution. The number of donors typed differed by locus, with about 629-630 for A, B, C, DRB1 and DQB1, about 500 for DQA1, 606 for DPA1, and approximately 470 for DPB1. Five DR-DQ haplotypes were handled as single units for association and clustering, since linkage in the cohort was strong. On average, roughly 250,000 unique TCR beta nucleotide sequences were sequenced per donor among 300 to 500 genotyped donors of the cohort, with roughly 20% of those sequences being non-productive.

Receptors were amplified or captured by the immunoSEQ multiplex PCR assay. For the multiplex PCR, a mixture combining 60 forward primers for TCR Vbeta segments and 13 reverse primers for TCR Jbeta segments was used. Amplification of the CDR3 region of rearranged TCR beta genes was performed with a multiplex PCR assay on genomic DNA. On the Illumina HiSeq System, the amplified TCR beta libraries were sequenced as 87-base-pair reads. In the paper's pipeline: Across the 700 or so repertoires, a later analysis counted tens of millions of unique TCR beta chains, about 10 million of which were shared by at least two donors. Raw reads were error-corrected and collapsed into unique sequences by a nearest-neighbor algorithm in which closely related sequences were merged to remove PCR and sequencing errors. CDR3 sequences were aligned to IMGT reference sequences to assign V, D and J gene segments. For a sequence to be retained, at least a six-nucleotide match to both a V gene segment and a J gene segment was required. A rearrangement was called productive if the CDR3 had no stop codons and remained in frame with V and J, and every other rearrangement was called non-productive. CDR3 was defined by IMGT convention, running from the second conserved V-encoded cysteine to the conserved J-encoded phenylalanine. Sequences without an unambiguous match to a single V gene segment were excluded from the earlier analysis of over 500 of the donors. An earlier analysis of over 450 of the donors classified V segments as functional when productive rearrangements were above 56.7% and as segregating when the standard deviation between donors was above 5%. A statistical classification framework was built for diagnosing cytomegalovirus status from the catalog of TCR beta chain sequences. A later analysis assigned V and J genes by comparing TCR nucleotide sequences with IMGT/GENE-DB human TR gene sequences. The TCRdist pipeline was used in a later analysis to assign CDR3 sequences and most-parsimonious VDJ recombination scenarios. In a later analysis, each TCR beta chain was defined by its CDR3 amino acid sequence together with its V-gene family, and reads without a unique V-gene family were excluded. A later analysis removed over 500 highly shared, low-generation-probability nucleotide sequences to deal with suspected cross-contamination and a sequencing artifact. In a later analysis, a clonal expansion index for each public chain was calculated from normalized within-repertoire ranks of inferred template counts. In a later analysis, generation probabilities were computed using a VDJ recombination model fitted to out-of-frame rearrangements, and the results were checked against IGoR. In a later analysis, hypergeometric tests were used to score TCR-TCR, TCR-HLA and TCR-CMV co-occurrence, with a repertoire-size bias correction applied to TCR pairs. To estimate false discovery rates, a later analysis permuted the HLA or CMV assignments 20 times. In a later analysis, co-occurring TCRs were grouped using DBSCAN, and TCRdist sequence similarity was added for clustering within HLA-allele-positive subsets. Repertoires with fewer than 30,000 or more than 120,000 public chains, plus five repertoires with anomalous nucleotide sharing, were excluded from co-occurrence clustering. TCRdb retrieved this table from immuneACCESS and kept in-frame rearrangements only. Not all clones are present; in checked studies, unresolved V genes account for under half, and no reason is known for the remainder. Clone size and V and J calls were adopted from that table, with D and trimming inferred from the DNA. This sample comprises about 210,000 clones, 78% of them detected only once. The ten largest clones take up around 0.44% of the sample.

Study-wide conclusions, independent of this receptor: Correlated functional status among segregating V segments might reflect linkage disequilibrium, but an unknown experimental factor could not be ruled out. According to a later analysis, TCR association rates differed among HLA loci, with DRB1 alleles showing the most associated TCRs and HLA-C alleles showing the fewest. In both the original and validation cohorts, the classifier was reported to diagnose cytomegalovirus status with high specificity and sensitivity. Sequencing depth was assumed to be roughly uniform across donors in the presence/absence analyses, though that assumption may not hold. According to the authors, the approach could potentially be generalized to other disease states and immunological phenotypes. Most CMV-associated TCR beta chains appeared to be HLA-restricted in a later analysis, and the HLA associations seemed to be driven largely by CMV exposure. Compared with the roughly 670-donor mean, donors in an Asian-associated ancestry cluster had fewer N-insertions in productive TCRs, according to a later genetic analysis. When HLA alleles, especially DR and DQ, strongly co-occurred, TCR associations were difficult to assign to individual alleles. An association between a missense DCLRE1C variant and V-gene and J-gene trimming of TCR beta chains was found in a later genetic analysis and replicated in an independent cohort. Immune exposure information for the cohort was limited to CMV serostatus. In a later analysis, HLA-associated TCR beta chains were found to be more clonally expanded and to have lower generation probabilities than equally common non-associated chains. The cohort was sequenced for TCR beta chains only, and without alpha or paired-chain data the features that could be detected were limited. A later analysis associated 15,000 to 20,000 TCR beta sequences with specific HLA alleles at a false discovery rate of 0.05. Because HLA typing was missing for some donors at each locus, association tests included only the typed subset. In an earlier analysis of roughly 500 of the donors, most TCR beta V segments appeared in productive rearrangements about 90% or about 30% of the time, broadly matching IMGT annotations. In vitro tests confirmed that a few of the cytomegalovirus-associated TCR beta chains recognize cytomegalovirus antigens. While some public TCRs were present in many individuals, most TCR sequences turned up only very rarely across donors. A further reported finding was that TCR beta sequences accurately predicted the HLA-A and HLA-B alleles for most subjects in the first cohort. A total of fewer than 200 TCR beta chains were listed by the study as associated with cytomegalovirus. Because counts were too low, 15 or so rarely observed V segments, including chromosome 9 orphons, were excluded from the earlier analysis of about 500 of the donors. A later analysis reported that several top co-occurrence clusters appeared linked to parvovirus B19, influenza, CMV and Epstein-Barr virus. The sequencing pipeline was judged likely to have produced a cluster of highly shared sequence variants as a technical artifact.

Only a few counts were recorded for this clone. The antigen it recognizes is unknown. No much larger clonotype is one base removed from it; base qualities were not supplied. The cohort was made up of approximately 700 healthy bone marrow donors. At the time of sampling, all cohort members were nominally healthy, though unrecorded immune exposures were likely present. The donor was CMV seronegative and was included in the group of a few hundred seronegative cohort members. Each donor provided a peripheral blood sample, and peripheral blood mononuclear cells were used for TCR beta sequencing. Genomic DNA was extracted from the blood cell samples with the Qiagen DNeasy Blood Extraction Kit. The clonotype comes from a boy aged 5-17 years in good health and CMV-seronegative. Sequenced input: PBMCs.

The base sequence is TGTGCCAGTAGTTTCACCGGGAGCTCCTACGAGCAGTACTTC. This sequence encodes CASSFTGSSYEQYF. The rearranged segments are TRBV19 and TRBJ2-7, with TRBD2 tentatively as D gene (6 bases match). Inclusive of the bounding cysteine and phenylalanine, the CDR3 is 14 residues long. Only CDR3 DNA remains: 42 bases, in frame from the first base. V loses 5 bases of germline sequence and J loses 0 bases, and the interval between the two ends is 11 bases. Based on the germline V gene (reference sequence), the CDR1 and CDR2 sequences are LNHDA and SQIVND. The CDR3, completed at both ends by the reference TRBV19 and TRBJ2-7 genes, gives the full variable domain DGGITQSPKYLFRKEGQNVTLSCEQNLNHDAMYWYRQDPGQGLRLIYYSQIVNDFQKGDIAEGYSVSREKKESFPLTVTSAQKNPTAFYLCASSFTGSSYEQYFGPGTRLTVT.